This T cell receptor beta chain was sequenced during a study of T cell responses to AZD1222 COVID-19 vaccine. This CDR3 contains 15 residues. The trim removed 6 bases at V and 2 bases at J, leaving 5 bases unmatched. Germline CDR1 and CDR2: MNHEY and SVGAGI. Sequenced by immunoSEQ multiplex PCR; TCRdb stores in-frame clones only, minus some. The table includes around 170,000 clones, about nine tenths detected once. Study findings and constraints: The peak T cell response came first, and repertoires were sampled only after it. The donor cohort was predominantly white British with a female majority, and clonal diversity may have been underestimated. Reports say nearly half of spike-specific TCRs go after unmutated variant regions.

Comments on this clone: Its antigen is still unknown.

The sequence was obtained from an adult who received the AZD1222 COVID-19 vaccine. This chain links TRBV6-5 with TRBJ2-3; 10 bases align to TRBD2. The starting material was peripheral blood, obtained 28 days after the second AZD1222 dose. CDR3 nucleotides: TGTGCCAGCAGCGGGACTAGCGCTAACACAGATACGCAGTATTTT. It encodes CASSGTSANTDTQYF.